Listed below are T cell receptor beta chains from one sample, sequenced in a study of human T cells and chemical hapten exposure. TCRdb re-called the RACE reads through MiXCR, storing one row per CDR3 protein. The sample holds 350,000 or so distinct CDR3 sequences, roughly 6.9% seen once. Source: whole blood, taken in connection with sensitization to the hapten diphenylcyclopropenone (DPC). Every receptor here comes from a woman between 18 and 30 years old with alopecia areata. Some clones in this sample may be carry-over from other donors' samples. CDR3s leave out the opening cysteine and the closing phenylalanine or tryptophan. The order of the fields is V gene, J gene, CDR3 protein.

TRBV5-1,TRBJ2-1,ASSLGSDFYNEQF
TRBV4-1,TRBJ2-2,ASRGEANTGELF
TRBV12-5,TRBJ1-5,ASGLDRGQVQPQH
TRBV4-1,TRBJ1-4,ASSQEGQREPNEKLF
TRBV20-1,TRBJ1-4,SAEVTGATNEKLF
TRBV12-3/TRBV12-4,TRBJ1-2,ASSLFGVYGYT
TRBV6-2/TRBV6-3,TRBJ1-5,ASSLTSLSNQPQH
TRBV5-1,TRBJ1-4,ASSPRAGSNEKLF
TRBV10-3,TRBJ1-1,AISEMQENTEAF
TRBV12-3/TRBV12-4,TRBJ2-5,ASSFRDDRTQY
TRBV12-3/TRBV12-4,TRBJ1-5,ASSLGLGAQH
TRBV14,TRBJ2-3,ASSGSRYTQY
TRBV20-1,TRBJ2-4,SANPQGAKNIQY
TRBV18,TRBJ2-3,ASSRRNTDTQY
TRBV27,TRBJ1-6,ASSLFRTVFSPLH
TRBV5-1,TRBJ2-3,ASSRERVDTQY
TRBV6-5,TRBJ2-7,ASSSVAGGAYEQY
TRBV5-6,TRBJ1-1,ASSLNGKTVPLEAF
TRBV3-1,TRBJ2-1,ASSLFSRTTNEQF
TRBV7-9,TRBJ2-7,ASSQSGRSSDEQY
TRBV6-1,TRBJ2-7,ASSEALRQVYEQY